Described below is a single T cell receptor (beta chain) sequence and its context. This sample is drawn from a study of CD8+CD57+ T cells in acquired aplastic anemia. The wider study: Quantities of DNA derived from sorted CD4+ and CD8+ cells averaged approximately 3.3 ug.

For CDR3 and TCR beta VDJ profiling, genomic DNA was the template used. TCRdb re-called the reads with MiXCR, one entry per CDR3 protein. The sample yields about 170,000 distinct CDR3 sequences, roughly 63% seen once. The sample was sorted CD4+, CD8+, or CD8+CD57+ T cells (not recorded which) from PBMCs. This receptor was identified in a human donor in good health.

The CDR3 sequence: CSASQGYGYTF. The CDR3 DNA reads as TGCAGTGCGTCCCAGGGGTATGGCTACACCTTC. V and J are TRBV20-1 and TRBJ1-2; possible D gene TRBD1, 6 bases. The ends were cut back, 6 bases at V and 5 bases at J, with 10 bases in the middle. This CDR3 spans 11 amino acids. Germline V gene sequence: CDR1 DFQATT, CDR2 SNEGSKA (reference sequence).